These 23 T cell receptor beta chains originate from one sample sequenced in a study of read filtering for tumor transcriptome and immune sequencing. Molecular barcoded adaptors covering alpha/delta and beta/gamma chains were used on approximately 400 ng RNA. MiXCR, applied by TCRdb to the reads, yields one record per CDR3 protein. The sample comprises approximately 93,000 distinct CDR3 sequences, roughly 21% of which are singletons, and around 10% rests with the top ten. Specimen: a population of CD138-negative cells sorted from bone marrow. The receptors come from a donor over 35 with multiple myeloma.

Many counts were recorded for this clonotype. The rearrangement links TRBV7-9 to TRBJ2-3, with D uncertain. Looked up from germline, CDR1 is SEHNR and CDR2 is FQNEAQ (reference sequence). The V and J ends lost 5 bases and 6 bases respectively, with 21 bases between them. This CDR3 has 16 residues. CDR3 DNA sequence: TGTGCCAGCAGCCTACCGTATGCGGCCGCGACGGATACGCAGTATTTT. It yields the protein CASSLPYAAATDTQYF. Variable domain in full (rest from reference TRBV7-9 and TRBJ2-3): DTGVSQNPRHKITKRGQNVTFRCDPISEHNRLYWYRQTLGQGPEFLTYFQNEAQLEKSRLLSDRFSAERPKGSFSTLEIQRTEQGDSAMYLCASSLPYAAATDTQYFGPGTRLTVL.

A few counts support this clonotype. The J gene is TRBJ2-5, the V gene TRBV7-9; weak D call: TRBD2 (6 bases). Per the germline V gene, CDR1 is SEHNR and CDR2 is FQNEAQ (reference sequence). This CDR3 contains 19 residues. Trimming removed 0 bases from V and 6 bases from J, with 26 bases in between. The CDR3 reads CASSLASEPVQEGYKTQYF. The CDR3 coding sequence is TGTGCCAGCAGCTTAGCATCCGAACCCGTACAGGAGGGCTATAAGACCCAGTACTTC.

This clonotype was seen repeatedly, ten times or more. The chain joins TRBV19 to TRBJ1-1, with D unresolved. This CDR3 contains 15 residues. The germline V gene encodes CDR1 LNHDA and CDR2 SQIVND (reference sequence). Deletions cut 6 bases from V and 3 bases from J, with 17 bases between. The CDR3 here is CASSPVRPSDTEAFF. DNA for the CDR3: TGTGCCAGTAGCCCCGTCAGGCCAAGCGACACTGAAGCTTTCTTT. The variable domain in full, with the rest retrieved from reference TRBV19 and TRBJ1-1, is DGGITQSPKYLFRKEGQNVTLSCEQNLNHDAMYWYRQDPGQGLRLIYYSQIVNDFQKGDIAEGYSVSREKKESFPLTVTSAQKNPTAFYLCASSPVRPSDTEAFFGQGTRLTVV.

The sample holds many counts of this clonotype. The chain is built from TRBV12-3 or TRBV12-4 and TRBJ2-1; 7 nucleotides match TRBD1. The CDR3 consists of 14 residues. V gave up 6 bases and J gave up 4 bases; unmatched junction bases: 6. The CDR3 sequence is CASSRGQSYNEQFF. CDR3 in DNA: TGTGCCAGCAGCCGGGGACAGTCATACAATGAGCAGTTCTTC.

This clonotype was counted ten times or more. The chain carries TRBV28 and TRBJ1-6; 9 positions match TRBD1. Trimming removed 6 bases from V and 9 bases from J; junction bases left unmatched: 6. Germline lookup yields CDR1 MDHEN and CDR2 SYDVKM. The CDR3 contains 14 residues. The CDR3 DNA is TGTGCCAGCAGGGCCGGGACAGGGACTTCACCCCTCCACTTT. Amino acids: CASRAGTGTSPLHF.

This clonotype was detected ten times or more. The chain employs TRBV27 and TRBJ1-2, with D uncertain. CDR1 is MNHEY and CDR2 is SMNVEV in the germline V gene (reference sequence). V dropped 6 bases and J dropped 4 bases, with 9 bases sitting between them. This CDR3 is built from 12 residues. The CDR3 here is CASSHNSYGYTF. The CDR3 DNA sequence: TGTGCCAGCAGCCATAACAGCTATGGCTACACCTTC.

On this clonotype: Given a much more abundant clone one base away, this may be a read error. The chain is built from TRBV6-1 and TRBJ2-2; D gene ambiguous. The V gene's germline CDR1 is MNHNS and CDR2 SASEGT. The CDR3 sequence is 15 residues long. CDR3 DNA: TGTGCCAGCAGTGAAGGAAAAGCGAACACCCGGGAGCTGTTTTTT. Protein: CASSEGKANTRELFF.

This clonotype was counted at least ten times. The rearrangement joins TRBV29-1 to TRBJ2-7; D may be TRBD1 (6 bases). The CDR3 loop spans 13 amino acids. V was trimmed by 6 bases and J by 1 base, leaving 13 bases between them. Per the germline V gene, CDR1 is SQVTM and CDR2 is ANQGSEA. CDR3 region: CSVVGTHSYEQYF. In nucleotides, the CDR3 is TGCAGCGTCGTCGGGACACATTCCTACGAGCAGTACTTC.

This clonotype has at least ten counts. The rearrangement links TRBV2 to TRBJ2-7; 8 bases map to TRBD1. CDR1 is SNHLY, CDR2 FYNNEI, per germline. Trimming took 6 bases from V and 5 from J; bases not matched to a gene: 3. The CDR3 extends over 12 amino acids. CDR3 in DNA: TGTGCCAGCAGGGCAGGGGGCGACGAGCAGTACTTC. It translates to CASRAGGDEQYF.

About this clonotype itself: A much bigger clone sits one base away, suggesting this may be a read error. The rearrangement joins TRBV5-1 to TRBJ2-7; D unresolved. The CDR3 extends over 13 amino acids. Germline V CDR1 and CDR2: SGHRS, YFSETQ. The CDR3: CVSSVDPAYEQYF. CDR3 DNA: TGCGTCAGCAGCGTGGACCCCGCCTACGAGCAGTACTTC.

This rearrangement joins TRBV7-2 to TRBJ1-6; D is uncertain. Germline lookup yields CDR1 SGHTA and CDR2 FQGNSA. Between the trimmed V and J ends, which lost 7 bases and 9 bases, there was a span of 13 bases. This CDR3 is built from 13 residues. The CDR3 DNA sequence: TGTGCCAGCAACGTAGGTCCAAGTTCACCCCTCCACTTT. Translated, it gives CASNVGPSSPLHF.

This clonotype appeared many times. The genes are TRBV29-1 and TRBJ2-5; 7 bases fit TRBD2. Germline loops: CDR1 SQVTM, CDR2 ANQGSEA. The CDR3 contains 16 residues. V lost 5 bases to trimming and J lost 1 base; unmatched junction nucleotides: 13. The CDR3 region is CSVPVGGGILQETQYF. For the CDR3, the DNA is TGCAGCGTTCCGGTAGGCGGGGGAATCCTCCAAGAGACCCAGTACTTC.

This clonotype has a count of ten or more. The chain combines TRBV29-1 with TRBJ1-4; D not resolved. CDR1 is SQVTM and CDR2 is ANQGSEA in the germline V gene. Trimming took 4 bases from V and 10 from J, leaving 13 bases between them. CDR3 length: 12 residues. CDR3 protein: CSVVQGRGKLFF. CDR3 DNA: TGCAGCGTTGTCCAAGGAAGAGGAAAACTGTTTTTT.

This clonotype was counted many times. The gene calls are TRBV28 and TRBJ2-7; possibly TRBD1 or TRBD2 for D (5 bases each). V was clipped by 2 bases and J by 0 bases, with 11 bases between them. Germline CDR1 and CDR2: MDHEN and SYDVKM. CDR3 size: 15 residues. CDR3: CASSLPGTVSYEQYF. The CDR3 bases are TGTGCCAGCAGTTTACCCGGGACGGTCTCCTACGAGCAGTACTTC.

Regarding this clonotype: A read error may produce the germline difference seen at one junction end. V gene TRBV11-2 combines with J gene TRBJ2-5; D gene unclear. The CDR3 contains 13 residues. The germline V gene has CDR1 SGHAT and CDR2 FQNNGV. CDR3 DNA sequence: TGTGCCAGCAGCTTAACAGTTAAAGAGACCCGGTACTTC. It translates to CASSLTVKETRYF.

This chain joins TRBV18 and TRBJ2-7, with TRBD1 matching over 9 bases. The V gene end was trimmed by 6 bases and the J gene end by 10 bases; junction bases not matched to a gene: 4. CDR1 KGHSH and CDR2 LQKENI come from the germline V gene. The CDR3 is made up of 11 amino acids. The CDR3 nucleotides read TGTGCCAGCTCCGGGGGACAGGGCCAGTACTTC. It encodes CASSGGQGQYF.

This clonotype was counted ten times or more. The chain employs TRBV6-2 or TRBV6-3 and TRBJ2-6; D possibly uses TRBD1 or TRBD2 (7 bases each). Per germline, CDR1 MNHEY and CDR2 SVGEGT. V lost 6 bases to trimming and J lost 4 bases, with 16 bases between them. This CDR3 contains 16 residues. CDR3 in amino acids: CASRSGDRTGANVLTF. CDR3 in DNA: TGTGCCAGCAGAAGCGGGGACAGAACAGGGGCCAACGTCCTGACTTTC.

The chain combines TRBV20-1 with TRBJ1-1; D unclear. CDR3 length equals 15 residues. V lost 3 bases to trimming and J lost 3 bases, with 17 bases between them. Germline V CDR1 and CDR2: DFQATT, SNEGSKA (reference sequence). CDR3 region: CSARERPTPDTEAFF. CDR3 DNA sequence: TGCAGTGCTAGGGAAAGACCCACACCGGACACTGAAGCTTTCTTT.

CDR3 bases: TGTGCCAGCAGCCCCGCGGACAGGGACCTTTCCTACGAGCAGTACTTC. Its protein product is CASSPADRDLSYEQYF. The chain recombines TRBV13 with TRBJ2-7; 8 nucleotides agree with TRBD1. V lost 5 bases to trimming and J lost 1 base; unmatched junction nucleotides: 10. This CDR3 region has 16 residues. CDR1 is PRHDT, CDR2 FYEKMQ, per germline (reference sequence).

This clonotype has a count of ten or more. The CDR3 is CASSLDSAPKPLHF. CDR3 nucleotides: TGTGCCAGCAGCCTCGACAGTGCCCCAAAGCCCCTCCACTTT. The chain couples TRBV28 to TRBJ1-6; weak D call: TRBD1 (5 bases). CDR1 and CDR2 (germline): MDHEN, SYDVKM. The CDR3 runs 14 residues. The V gene lost 6 bases and the J gene lost 13 bases, with 19 bases spanning the gap.

The sample holds many counts of this clonotype. This chain links TRBV5-4 with TRBJ1-6, with 9 bases aligning to TRBD1. The CDR3 is 15 amino acids. Germline V gene data show CDR1 as SGHNT and CDR2 as YYREEE (reference sequence). The V segment lost 3 bases and the J segment 9 bases; nucleotides outside the gene matches: 7. CDR3 sequence: CASSSRDRGASPLHF. The CDR3 coding sequence is TGTGCCAGCAGCTCCCGAGACAGGGGGGCTTCACCCCTCCACTTT. The whole variable domain, remainder taken from reference TRBV5-4 and TRBJ1-6, is ETGVTQSPTHLIKTRGQQVTLRCSSQSGHNTVSWYQQALGQGPQFIFQYYREEENGRGNFPPRFSGLQFPNYSSELNVNALELDDSALYLCASSSRDRGASPLHFGNGTRLTVT.

This clonotype was counted many times. The chain recombines TRBV5-1 with TRBJ2-1; 12 positions match TRBD2. The CDR3 extends over 15 amino acids. The germline CDR1 and CDR2 sequences are SGHRS and YFSETQ. The junction had 2 bases not matched to a gene; V was cut back by 2 bases and J by 5 bases. The CDR3 nucleotides are TGCGCCAGCAGCTTACTAGCGGGGGGTCACAATGAGCAGTTCTTC. Translation gives CASSLLAGGHNEQFF. The full variable domain, completed using reference TRBV5-1 and TRBJ2-1, is KAGVTQTPRYLIKTRGQQVTLSCSPISGHRSVSWYQQTPGQGLQFLFEYFSETQRNKGNFPGRFSGRQFSNSRSEMNVSTLELGDSALYLCASSLLAGGHNEQFFGPGTRLTVL.

This clonotype was found a few times. The chain carries TRBV7-9 and TRBJ2-7, with 10 bases matching TRBD2. Trimming at V came to 5 bases and at J to 3 bases, leaving 4 bases not matched to a gene. Germline V gene lookup returns CDR1 SEHNR and CDR2 FQNEAQ (reference sequence). This CDR3 comprises 14 residues. The CDR3 nucleotides read TGTGCCAGCAGCACTAGCGGGGAGAGCTACGAGCAGTACTTC. Amino acids: CASSTSGESYEQYF.